Presented here are 15 T cell receptor beta chains from one specimen sequenced in a study of CD8+ T cells in alopecia areata. Treatment indicated: oral pan-JAK inhibitor, 5-10 mg twice daily. Collected material from alopecia areata patients comprised lesional scalp punch biopsies and peripheral blood. Investigators isolated RNA and reverse transcribed it into cDNA to act as the sequencing template. Data came from immunoSEQ multiplex PCR; TCRdb stores just in-frame clones and leaves some out. Of 3,500 to 4,500 clones in the sample, around 63% were seen once. The input for sequencing was skin, taken at week 4, from a patient treated with tofacitinib. Receptors originate from a human donor with alopecia areata.

This clone was recorded only once. CDR3 residues: CASSAPGQGAYEQYF. In nucleotides, the CDR3 is TGTGCCAGCAGTGCCCCGGGACAGGGGGCTTACGAGCAGTACTTC. The chain recombines TRBV2 with TRBJ2-5; 12 bases line up with TRBD1. The J call is uncertain, as TRBJ2-7 better fits the DNA end. The CDR3 loop spans 15 amino acids. Germline lookup yields CDR1 SNHLY and CDR2 FYNNEI.

V usage is TRBV14 and J usage is TRBJ2-1; TRBD1 aligns across 7 bases. Germline V lookup: CDR1 SGHDN, CDR2 FVKESK. V dropped 4 bases and J dropped 7; count of bases not matched to a gene: 16. The CDR3 is 17 amino acids. The CDR3 is CASSRHYRGFFLNEQFF. CDR3 bases: TGTGCCAGCAGCCGCCACTACAGGGGATTTTTTCTAAATGAGCAGTTCTTC.

The genes are TRBV6-5 and TRBJ2-7; D is unresolved. This CDR3 spans 14 amino acids. The germline CDR1 and CDR2 sequences are MNHEY and SVGAGI. Trimming pared 2 bases from V and 2 bases from J, leaving 10 bases between. The CDR3 DNA sequence: TGTGCCAGCAGTTACGAGCAGCCGCCCTACGAGCAGTACTTC. It encodes CASSYEQPPYEQYF.

This chain links TRBV13 with TRBJ2-5, with 8 bases fitting TRBD1. The trim removed 5 bases at V and 4 bases at J, leaving 9 bases unmatched. CDR3 length: 15 amino acids. Germline CDR1 PRHDT, CDR2 FYEKMQ (reference sequence). Here the CDR3 reads CASSVHGQGPETQYF. Here the CDR3 DNA reads TGTGCCAGCAGCGTACATGGACAGGGCCCAGAGACCCAGTACTTC. Supplemented by reference TRBV13 and TRBJ2-5, the full variable domain reads AAGVIQSPRHLIKEKRETATLKCYPIPRHDTVYWYQQGPGQDPQFLISFYEKMQSDKGSIPDRFSAQQFSDYHSELNMSSLELGDSALYFCASSVHGQGPETQYFGPGTRLLVL.

This rearrangement joins TRBV5-1 to TRBJ2-5; TRBD2 matches at 8 bases. The CDR3 extends over 18 amino acids. V lost 4 bases, J lost 2 bases, and 16 bases stayed unmatched. Germline V gene lookup returns CDR1 SGHRS and CDR2 YFSETQ. CDR3 DNA sequence: TGCGCCAGCAGCCCGGGAGGGGCCGGACGGACAAATCAAGAGACCCAGTACTTC. It codes for CASSPGGAGRTNQETQYF.

V is TRBV7-6 and J is TRBJ2-7, with no clear D. The V and J ends lost 5 bases and 3 bases respectively, with 5 bases between them. The CDR3 spans 11 residues. The germline gives CDR1 SGHVS, CDR2 FNYEAQ. CDR3 coding DNA: TGTGCCAGCAGCCTTCACTACGAGCAGTACTTC. This codes for CASSLHYEQYF.

CDR3 amino acids: CASSQGQTTGELFF. The DNA of the CDR3 is TGTGCCAGCTCACAGGGACAGACCACCGGGGAGCTGTTTTTT. This rearrangement joins TRBV18 to TRBJ2-2; 7 bases map to TRBD1. The CDR3 runs 14 residues. Germline-derived CDR1 and CDR2 are KGHSH and LQKENI. Trimming took 4 bases from V and 4 from J; bases not matched to a gene: 3.

V is TRBV14 and J is TRBJ2-1; D possibly corresponds to TRBD2 (5 bases). The germline gives CDR1 SGHDN, CDR2 FVKESK. This CDR3 contains 18 residues. Trimming cost V 4 bases and J 9 bases, with 28 bases left between them. The CDR3 sequence is CASSPQPGALGSLREQFF. For the CDR3, the DNA is TGTGCCAGCAGCCCCCAGCCCGGCGCGCTTGGGAGTTTACGTGAGCAGTTCTTC.

The rearrangement links TRBV30 to TRBJ1-3; D gene uncertain. The germline CDR1 and CDR2 sequences are GTSNPN and SVGIG (reference sequence). V lost 3 bases, J lost 2 bases, and 17 bases lay in between. The CDR3 loop spans 16 amino acids. The CDR3 DNA reads TGTGCCTGGAGCCCGGGAATTTTCGGCGCTGGAAACACCATATATTTT. Translation: CAWSPGIFGAGNTIYF.

A few counts support this clone. This rearrangement joins TRBV9 to TRBJ1-5; D is undetermined. This CDR3 contains 14 residues. CDR1 SGDLS and CDR2 YYNGEE come from the germline V gene. V was pared by 3 bases and J by 1 base, with 8 bases between. The CDR3 protein is CASSGALSNQPQHF. CDR3 nucleotide sequence: TGTGCCAGCAGCGGGGCACTAAGCAATCAGCCCCAGCATTTT.

This clone was picked up one time. The rearrangement joins TRBV7-2 to TRBJ1-5; 7 bases agree with TRBD1. Germline lookup yields CDR1 SGHTA and CDR2 FQGNSA. The CDR3 loop spans 15 amino acids. Trimming took 1 base from V and 4 from J; bases not matched to a gene: 4. The CDR3 loop is CASSLDSGGNQPQHF. CDR3 bases: TGTGCCAGCAGCTTAGATTCAGGGGGTAATCAGCCCCAGCATTTT.

The chain employs TRBV2 and TRBJ1-1; 7 nucleotides agree with TRBD1. V dropped 3 bases and J dropped 5; count of bases not matched to a gene: 6. The germline V gene has CDR1 SNHLY and CDR2 FYNNEI. The CDR3 spans 14 residues. The CDR3 sequence: CASSDEGARTEAFF. The CDR3 region has the DNA TGTGCCAGCAGTGACGAGGGGGCGCGAACTGAAGCTTTCTTT.

The chain couples TRBV6-5 to TRBJ1-1; D may be TRBD1 (5 bases). The CDR3 totals 15 residues. Germline-derived CDR1 and CDR2 are MNHEY and SVGAGI. V was pared by 0 bases and J by 2 bases, with 10 bases between. CDR3 in amino acids: CASSYSATANTEAFF. The CDR3 bases are TGTGCCAGCAGTTACTCAGCGACAGCCAACACTGAAGCTTTCTTT.

The V call is TRBV6-5, the J call TRBJ1-6; D perhaps matches TRBD1 (6 bases). V lost 2 bases and J 10 bases, leaving 18 bases between the germline ends. The CDR3 runs to 16 residues. Germline assignment: CDR1 MNHEY and CDR2 SVGAGI. CDR3 residues: CASSYKGWGRGSPLHF. CDR3 nucleotides: TGTGCCAGCAGTTACAAAGGGTGGGGGCGCGGATCACCCCTCCACTTT.

The gene calls are TRBV19 and TRBJ1-1; the match to TRBD1 covers 8 bases. The germline V gene encodes CDR1 LNHDA and CDR2 SQIVND (reference sequence). This CDR3 is 15 amino acids long. V lost 6 bases and J lost 0; bases outside the gene matches: 6. CDR3 coding DNA: TGTGCCAGTAGCGGGGGCAGGGGGCTGAACACTGAAGCTTTCTTT. Protein: CASSGGRGLNTEAFF.